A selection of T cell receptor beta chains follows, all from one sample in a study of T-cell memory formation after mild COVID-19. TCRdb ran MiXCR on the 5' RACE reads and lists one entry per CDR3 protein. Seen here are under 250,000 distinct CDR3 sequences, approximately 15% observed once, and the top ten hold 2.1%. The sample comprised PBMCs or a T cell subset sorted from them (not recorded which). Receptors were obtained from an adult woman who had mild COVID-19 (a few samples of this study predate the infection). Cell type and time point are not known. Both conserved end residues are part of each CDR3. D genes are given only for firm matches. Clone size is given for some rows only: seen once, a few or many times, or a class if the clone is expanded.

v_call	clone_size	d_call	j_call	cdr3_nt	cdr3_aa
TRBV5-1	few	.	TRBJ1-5	TGCGCCAGCAGCGCGGACGGATATAGCAATCAGCCCCAGCATTTT	CASSADGYSNQPQHF
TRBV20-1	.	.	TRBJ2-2	TGCAGTGCTAGCTACGGGACCTCGTCCGGCGGGGAGCTGTTTTTT	CSASYGTSSGGELFF
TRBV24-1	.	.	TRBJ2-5	TGTGCCACCGTCCGCGACACCCAGGTTCAAGAGACCCAGTACTTC	CATVRDTQVQETQYF
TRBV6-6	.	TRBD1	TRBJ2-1	TGTGCCAGCAGTACGAACCGACAGGGTAATGAGCAGTTCTTC	CASSTNRQGNEQFF
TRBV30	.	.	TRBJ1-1	TGTGCCTGGGCGGCCGGGAATTCGGGCACTGAAGCTTTCTTT	CAWAAGNSGTEAFF
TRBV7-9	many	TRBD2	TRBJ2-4	TGTGCCAGCGGCGTCGGGGGGGCAGAGGACATTCAGTACTTC	CASGVGGAEDIQYF
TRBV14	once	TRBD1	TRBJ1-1	TGTGCCAGCAGCCAAGATCCAACAGGGGTGTACACTGAAGCTTTCTTT	CASSQDPTGVYTEAFF
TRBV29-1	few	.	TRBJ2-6	TGCAGCGTCTTTGACATGAAGTCCTCTGGGGCCAACGTCCTGACTTTC	CSVFDMKSSGANVLTF
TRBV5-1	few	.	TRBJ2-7	TGCGCCAGCAGCAGTAACGTGGCAGGGAACAACGAGCAGTACTTC	CASSSNVAGNNEQYF
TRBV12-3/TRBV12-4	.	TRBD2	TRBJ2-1	TGTGCCAGCAGGGGAGCGGGAGGGCCGGGGAATGAGCAGTTCTTC	CASRGAGGPGNEQFF
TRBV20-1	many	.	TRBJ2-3	TGCAGTGCTGGCCCCTGGGGCATTCGGTCAGATACGCAGTATTTT	CSAGPWGIRSDTQYF
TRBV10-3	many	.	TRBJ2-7	TGTGCCATCAGTGAGTGGGGAAGCTACGAGCAGTACTTC	CAISEWGSYEQYF
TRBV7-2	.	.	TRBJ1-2	TGTGCCAGCAGCTCGACACGGACCACCTATGGCTACACCTTC	CASSSTRTTYGYTF
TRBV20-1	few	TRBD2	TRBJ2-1	TGCAGTGCTACCCGGGGGGAGGGCATGATCTCCTACAATGAGCAGTTCTTC	CSATRGEGMISYNEQFF
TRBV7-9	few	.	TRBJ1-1	TGTGCCAGCAGCTTATCCAGGAGCGCTGAAGCTTTCTTT	CASSLSRSAEAFF
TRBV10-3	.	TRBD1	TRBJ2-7	TGTGCCATCGGACAGGGGGACACCTACGAGCAGTACTTC	CAIGQGDTYEQYF
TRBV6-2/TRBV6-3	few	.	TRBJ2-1	TGTGCCAGCAGTACGACTAGGCACAATGAGCAGTTCTTC	CASSTTRHNEQFF
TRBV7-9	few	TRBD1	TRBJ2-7	TGTGCCAGCAGCTTAGGGGGGACAGGCATCTCCGAGCAGTACTTC	CASSLGGTGISEQYF
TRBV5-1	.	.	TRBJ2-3	TGCGCCAGCAGCTCCCTAGGGACCTCCACAGATACGCAGTATTTT	CASSSLGTSTDTQYF
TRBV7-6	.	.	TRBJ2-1	TGTGCCAGCAGCTTAGCCCCGGTCTCCTACAATGAGCAGTTCTTC	CASSLAPVSYNEQFF
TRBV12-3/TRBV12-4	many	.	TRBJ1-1	TGTGCCAGCAGAACATGGGACACCAAATACACTGAAGCTTTCTTT	CASRTWDTKYTEAFF
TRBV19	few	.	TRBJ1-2	TGTGCCAGTAGTTTACAGGGAGGGGGCTACACCTTC	CASSLQGGGYTF
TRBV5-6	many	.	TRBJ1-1	TGTGCCAGCAGCAAAGACCGGTACACTGAAGCTTTCTTT	CASSKDRYTEAFF
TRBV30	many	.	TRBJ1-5	TGTGCCTGGACAAGCGGCAATCAGCCCCAGCATTTT	CAWTSGNQPQHF
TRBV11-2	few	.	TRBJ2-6	TGTGCCAGCACCCTGACAGGCTACGGCGTCGGGGCCAACGTCCTGACTTTC	CASTLTGYGVGANVLTF
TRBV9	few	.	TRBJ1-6	TGTGCCAGCAGCGTAGAGCGGGTTCAGGTCGCAGGTTCACCCCTCCACTTT	CASSVERVQVAGSPLHF
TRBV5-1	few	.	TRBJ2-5	TGCGCCAGCAGCTCCGGGGACGGTCGCAAAGAGACCCAGTACTTC	CASSSGDGRKETQYF
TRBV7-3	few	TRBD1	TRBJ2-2	TGTGCCAGCAGCTCTGGGACAGGCCCCGGGGAGCTGTTTTTT	CASSSGTGPGELFF
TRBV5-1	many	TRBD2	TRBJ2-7	TGCGCCAGCAGCTTGGGCACTAGCGGGAGCGGCGAGCAGTACTTC	CASSLGTSGSGEQYF
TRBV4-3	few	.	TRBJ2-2	TGCGCCAGCAGCCAAGCTCCCTCTAGGGTCTCCAGGGGGCTGTTTTTT	CASSQAPSRVSRGLFF
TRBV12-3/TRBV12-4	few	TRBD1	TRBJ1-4	TGTGCCAGCAGTTACAGGGGCCTTGGGGAAAAACTGTTTTTT	CASSYRGLGEKLFF